The T cell receptor beta chain under discussion was sequenced for a study of OX40 agonist ivuxolimab in advanced cancers. At the level of the study: The dose-escalation cohort had hepatocellular carcinoma, melanoma, renal cell or head and neck cancer. General observations from the study: The work left the antigen specificity of expanded peripheral T cells undetermined. Within 6 weeks, CD4+ and CD8+ blood T cells expanded clonally at 0.1 to 3.0 mg/kg.

Libraries were prepared by immunoSEQ multiplex PCR; TCRdb keeps only in-frame clonotypes and omits some of them. The sample contains approximately 32,000 clones, 88% of which appear only once. Prior autoimmune disease or systemic immunosuppression barred patients. As regards this clone: Antigen: not known.

This CDR3 is 14 amino acids long. J lost 7 bases, V lost 2 bases, and 3 bases had no gene match. The germline V gene encodes CDR1 SGHRS and CDR2 YFSETQ. The V and J genes are TRBV5-1 and TRBJ2-1, with 10 bases identical to TRBD1. The sequence was obtained from an adult with an advanced solid tumor such as melanoma, head and neck, liver or kidney cancer. The starting material was CD4+ or CD8+ T cells sorted from blood, obtained in a trial of the OX40 agonist ivuxolimab. For the CDR3, the DNA is TGCGCCAGCAGCTTTGGACAGGGGGGAAATGAGCAGTTCTTC. Residues: CASSFGQGGNEQFF. Drawing the rest from reference TRBV5-1 and TRBJ2-1, the complete variable domain is KAGVTQTPRYLIKTRGQQVTLSCSPISGHRSVSWYQQTPGQGLQFLFEYFSETQRNKGNFPGRFSGRQFSNSRSEMNVSTLELGDSALYLCASSFGQGGNEQFFGPGTRLTVL.